Presented here are 2 T cell receptor beta chains from one specimen sequenced in a study of blood T cell repertoires in COVID-19. Data came from immunoSEQ multiplex PCR; TCRdb stores just in-frame clones and leaves some out. The data show more than 75,000 clones, roughly nine tenths seen once. Material for sequencing was peripheral blood. These receptors all come from a man aged 45-65 years with COVID-19, enrolled during active disease.

The rearrangement links TRBV7-6 to TRBJ1-1; possible D gene TRBD1, 5 bases. Trimming took off 0 bases at V and 1 base at J, with 6 bases between the two ends. Germline CDR1 is SGHVS and CDR2 is FNYEAQ. The CDR3 spans 14 residues. CDR3: CASSLAQGNTEAFF. The CDR3 DNA reads TGTGCCAGCAGCTTAGCTCAGGGGAACACTGAAGCTTTCTTT.

This rearrangement joins TRBV9 to TRBJ2-3, with D tentatively TRBD1 (6 bases). Trimming removed 0 bases at V and 3 bases at J, with 11 bases between. Germline V CDR1 and CDR2: SGDLS, YYNGEE. The CDR3 is made up of 15 amino acids. This CDR3 is CASSVVAGETDTQYF. DNA of the CDR3: TGTGCCAGCAGCGTAGTGGCAGGGGAAACAGATACGCAGTATTTT.